The next 14 T cell receptor beta chains were all read from a single sample in a study of beta chain features in type 1 diabetes (dated by TCRdb to 2017 to 2018). To prepare the library, the immunoSEQ multiplex PCR assay was applied. The High Capacity cDNA Reverse Transcription Kit was used to reverse transcribe all of the isolated RNA, meaning that expressed TCRB transcripts were what got sequenced. Sourced from immuneACCESS, this table was stored by TCRdb with only in-frame sequences that have V and J called. A share of the clones is absent; for the studies checked, an unresolved V gene accounts for under half, and the remainder has no known explanation. This sample lists more than 150,000 clones; roughly an eighth were detected once. The ten largest clones represent 0.55% to 0.8% of the sample. The specimen was central memory CD4+ T cells from blood. These receptors all come from a woman between 18 and 29 years old in good health.

This clone was recorded a few times. The rearrangement uses TRBV6-5 and TRBJ2-1, with 9 bases matching TRBD2. The V gene's germline CDR1 is MNHEY and CDR2 SVGAGI. V lost 5 bases to trimming and J lost 7 bases; unmatched junction nucleotides: 6. The CDR3 contains 14 residues. This CDR3 reads CASSRAGGLNEQFF. CDR3 bases: TGTGCCAGCAGTCGAGCGGGAGGTCTAAATGAGCAGTTCTTC.

This clone was seen only a few times. The chain employs TRBV11-2 and TRBJ2-3; no definite D call. CDR1 is SGHAT, CDR2 FQNNGV, per germline. The CDR3 has 13 amino acids. V lost 0 bases, J lost 5 bases, and 6 bases lay in between. The CDR3: CASSLDPVDTQYF. The CDR3, as DNA: TGTGCCAGCAGCTTAGATCCCGTAGATACGCAGTATTTT.

The rearrangement uses TRBV21-1 and TRBJ1-2; TRBD1, as called in the table, went unchecked against the DNA. TRBV21-1 is a recognized pseudogene. This CDR3 comprises 14 residues. The CDR3 region is CASSQEWAGHGYTF. DNA for the CDR3: TGTGCCAGCAGCCAAGAGTGGGCAGGGCATGGCTACACCTTC.

This clone appeared a few times. This chain connects TRBV2 to TRBJ2-5; possible D gene TRBD2, 5 bases. The CDR3 covers 13 residues. CDR1 and CDR2 from the germline V gene are SNHLY and FYNNEI. Trimming removed 7 bases at V and 2 bases at J, with 11 bases between. The CDR3 protein is CASTPTIQETQYF. The CDR3 DNA sequence: TGTGCCAGCACCCCGACTATTCAAGAGACCCAGTACTTC.

This chain uses TRBV30 with TRBJ2-5; D perhaps matches TRBD1 (5 bases). The CDR3 is 12 amino acids. The germline V and J ends were trimmed by 8 bases and 6 bases, with 16 bases remaining between them. CDR1 and CDR2 (germline): GTSNPN, SVGIG (reference sequence). The CDR3 reads CAPRRAAQTQYF. The CDR3 DNA follows: TGTGCCCCTCGCAGGGCGGCGCAGACCCAGTACTTC. Full variable domain (rest looked up from reference TRBV30 and TRBJ2-5): SQTIHQWPATLVQPVGSPLSLECTVEGTSNPNLYWYRQAAGRGLQLLFYSVGIGQISSEVPQNLSASRPQDRQFILSSKKLLLSDSGFYLCAPRRAAQTQYFGPGTRLLVL.

This chain connects TRBV5-4 to TRBJ1-2; 8 nucleotides line up with TRBD1. This CDR3 region has 15 residues. CDR1 and CDR2 from the germline V gene are SGHNT and YYREEE (reference sequence). V shed 4 bases, J shed 4 bases, and the junction held 9 bases outside the gene matches. The CDR3 nucleotides read TGTGCCAGCAGCGTCGGGACAGGAATCCTCTATGGCTACACCTTC. The encoded protein is CASSVGTGILYGYTF.

The chain uses TRBV7-3 and TRBJ1-2; TRBD1 might be the D (6 bases). Germline CDR1 SGHTA, CDR2 FQGTGA. The length of the CDR3 is 15 residues. V lost 4 bases and J lost 2, with 14 bases in between. This chain's CDR3 is CASSSRQDLNYGYTF. CDR3 sequence (DNA): TGTGCCAGCAGCTCCCGACAGGACCTAAACTATGGCTACACCTTC. The variable domain in full, with the rest retrieved from reference TRBV7-3 and TRBJ1-2, is GAGVSQTPSNKVTEKGKYVELRCDPISGHTALYWYRQSLGQGPEFLIYFQGTGAADDSGLPNDRFFAVRPEGSVSTLKIQRTERGDSAVYLCASSSRQDLNYGYTFGSGTRLTVV.

This clone has a handful of counts. This chain joins TRBV5-4 and TRBJ2-5, with D perhaps TRBD1 (6 bases). The CDR3 consists of 14 residues. V was shortened by 1 base and J by 0 bases, with 7 bases between the two germline ends. Germline V gene sequence: CDR1 SGHNT, CDR2 YYREEE (reference sequence). The DNA for the CDR3 is TGTGCCAGCAGCTTGAGGACAGACCAAGAGACCCAGTACTTC. It specifies CASSLRTDQETQYF.

This clone was found a few times. This chain connects TRBV2 to TRBJ1-1; no reliable D call. Germline CDR1 and CDR2: SNHLY and FYNNEI. The CDR3 length is 13 residues. Trimming stripped 6 bases from V and 0 bases from J, with 8 bases between. CDR3 sequence (DNA): TGTGCCAGCAGACGGGAGATGAACACTGAAGCTTTCTTT. Translation: CASRREMNTEAFF. The complete variable domain, with remaining parts taken from reference TRBV2 and TRBJ1-1, reads EPEVTQTPSHQVTQMGQEVILRCVPISNHLYFYWYRQILGQKVEFLVSFYNNEISEKSEIFDDQFSVERPDGSNFTLKIRSTKLEDSAMYFCASRREMNTEAFFGQGTRLTVV.

The gene calls are TRBV21-1 and TRBJ1-5. TRBV21-1 is recorded as a pseudogene. This CDR3 has 13 residues. The CDR3 region is CASSKIHLRIQHF. For the CDR3, the DNA is TGTGCCAGCAGCAAAATACATTTGAGGATCCAGCATTTT.

The chain uses TRBV15 and TRBJ2-2; 9 positions match TRBD2. V shed 1 base, J shed 4 bases, and the junction held 13 bases outside the gene matches. The germline gives CDR1 LNHNV, CDR2 YYDKDF (reference sequence). The CDR3 totals 19 residues. The CDR3: CATSRGGVAGVISTGELFF. Here the CDR3 DNA reads TGTGCCACCAGCAGAGGCGGGGTAGCGGGAGTGATAAGCACCGGGGAGCTGTTTTTT.

This rearrangement joins TRBV27 to TRBJ1-4, with D uncertain. The CDR3 is made up of 14 amino acids. Trimming took 6 bases from V and 4 from J, leaving 12 bases between them. Per the germline V gene, CDR1 is MNHEY and CDR2 is SMNVEV (reference sequence). CDR3 region: CASRPTRNNEKLFF. As DNA, the CDR3 is TGTGCCAGCAGGCCGACACGGAATAATGAAAAACTGTTTTTT.

The chain has TRBV7-2 and TRBJ1-2; possibly TRBD1 for D (6 bases). The CDR3 is 14 residues long. Germline loops: CDR1 SGHTA, CDR2 FQGNSA. V lost 7 bases, J lost 1 base, and 13 bases lay in between. In nucleotides, the CDR3 is TGTGCCAGCACCACAGGGATCCTTAACTATGGCTACACCTTC. Encoded protein: CASTTGILNYGYTF.

This clone was detected a few times. The V gene is TRBV9, the J gene TRBJ1-1; D unclear. CDR3 size: 14 residues. Germline V gene lookup returns CDR1 SGDLS and CDR2 YYNGEE. Trimming stripped 0 bases from V and 1 base from J, with 7 bases between. The CDR3 protein is CASSVAQWNTEAFF. The CDR3 region has the DNA TGTGCCAGCAGCGTAGCCCAGTGGAACACTGAAGCTTTCTTT. The variable domain in full, completed from reference TRBV9 and TRBJ1-1, reads DSGVTQTPKHLITATGQRVTLRCSPRSGDLSVYWYQQSLDQGLQFLIQYYNGEERAKGNILERFSAQQFPDLHSELNLSSLELGDSALYFCASSVAQWNTEAFFGQGTRLTVV.